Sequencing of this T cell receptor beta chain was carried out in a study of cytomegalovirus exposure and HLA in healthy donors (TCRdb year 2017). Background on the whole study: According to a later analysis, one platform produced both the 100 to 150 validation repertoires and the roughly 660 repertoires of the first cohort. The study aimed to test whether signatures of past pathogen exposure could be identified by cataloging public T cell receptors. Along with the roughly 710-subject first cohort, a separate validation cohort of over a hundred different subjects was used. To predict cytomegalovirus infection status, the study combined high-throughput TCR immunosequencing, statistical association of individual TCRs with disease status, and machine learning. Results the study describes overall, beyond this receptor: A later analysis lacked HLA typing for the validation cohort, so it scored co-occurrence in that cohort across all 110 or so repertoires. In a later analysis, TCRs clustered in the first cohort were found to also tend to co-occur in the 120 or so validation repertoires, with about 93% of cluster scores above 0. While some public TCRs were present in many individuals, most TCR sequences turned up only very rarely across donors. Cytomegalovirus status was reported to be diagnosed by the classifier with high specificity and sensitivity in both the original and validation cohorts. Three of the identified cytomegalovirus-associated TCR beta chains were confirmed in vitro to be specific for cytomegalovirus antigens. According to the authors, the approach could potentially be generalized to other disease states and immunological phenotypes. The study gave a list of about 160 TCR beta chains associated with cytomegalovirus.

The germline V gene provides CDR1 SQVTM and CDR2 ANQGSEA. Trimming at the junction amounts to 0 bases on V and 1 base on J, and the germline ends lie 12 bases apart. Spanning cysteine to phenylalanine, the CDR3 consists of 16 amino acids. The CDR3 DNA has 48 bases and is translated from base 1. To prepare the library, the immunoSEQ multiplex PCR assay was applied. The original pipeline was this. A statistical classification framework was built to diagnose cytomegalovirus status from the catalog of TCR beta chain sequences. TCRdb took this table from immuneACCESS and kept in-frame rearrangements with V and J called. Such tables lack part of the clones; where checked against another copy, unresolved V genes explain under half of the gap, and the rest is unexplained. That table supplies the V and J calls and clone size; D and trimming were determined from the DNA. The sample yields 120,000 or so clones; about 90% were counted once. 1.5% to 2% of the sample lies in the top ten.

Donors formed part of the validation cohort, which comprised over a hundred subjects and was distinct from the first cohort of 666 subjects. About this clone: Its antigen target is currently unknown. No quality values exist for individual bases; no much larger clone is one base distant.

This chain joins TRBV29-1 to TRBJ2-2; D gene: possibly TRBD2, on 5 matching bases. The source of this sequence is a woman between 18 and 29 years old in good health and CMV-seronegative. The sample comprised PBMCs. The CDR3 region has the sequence CSVEDGETLNTGELFF. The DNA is TGCAGCGTTGAAGACGGGGAAACGTTGAACACCGGGGAGCTGTTTTTT.